The 6 T cell receptor beta chains in this list originate from one sample, sequenced in a study of T cells in Graves' hyperthyroidism and ophthalmopathy. Authors of the study amplified TCR beta CDR3 regions from RNA transcripts. An initial round of RT-PCR targeting the TCR CDR3 relied on the HTBI primer set. One entry per CDR3 protein results from TCRdb running MiXCR on the multiplex PCR reads. The sample carries 410,000 or so distinct CDR3 sequences, roughly 14% recorded once. The sequenced material came from blood. The receptors come from a man aged 18 to 30 with Graves' ophthalmopathy.

Concerning this clonotype itself: Relative to the germline gene, one junction end is altered; a read error may explain this. The chain couples TRBV15 to TRBJ2-7; no clear D gene. Germline-derived CDR1 and CDR2 are LNHNV and YYDKDF (reference sequence). This CDR3 comprises 15 residues. CDR3 bases: TGTGCCGCCAGCAGAGAGACCCGGATTTCCTACGAGCAGTACTTC. This gives the protein CAASRETRISYEQYF.

This clonotype was detected ten times or more. The J gene is TRBJ2-6, the V gene TRBV12-3 or TRBV12-4; 8 bases are shared with TRBD1. This CDR3 contains 15 residues. V was pared by 5 bases and J by 3 bases, with 3 bases of the junction left unmatched. CDR3 DNA: TGTGCCAGCAGTCCCAGGGGGCATGGGGCCAACGTCCTGACTTTC. This codes for CASSPRGHGANVLTF.

This chain links TRBV20-1 with TRBJ2-1; D ambiguous. CDR3 size: 12 residues. V was trimmed by 4 bases and J by 5 bases, leaving 9 bases between them. The germline gives CDR1 DFQATT, CDR2 SNEGSKA (reference sequence). The CDR3 coding sequence is TGCAGTGCTATAGGGATCAACAATGAGCAGTTCTTC. It translates to CSAIGINNEQFF.

This clonotype was observed at least ten times. The chain has TRBV6-6 and TRBJ2-7; 8 bases align to TRBD1. Germline V gene sequence: CDR1 MNHNY, CDR2 SVGAGI (reference sequence). The V segment lost 2 bases and the J segment 3 bases; nucleotides outside the gene matches: 3. CDR3 length equals 14 residues. This chain's CDR3 is CASSYPDRGYEQYF. The CDR3 DNA sequence: TGTGCCAGCAGTTACCCCGACAGGGGCTACGAGCAGTACTTC.

The V call is TRBV6-2 or TRBV6-3, the J call TRBJ1-5, with 9 bases that match TRBD1. Germline V CDR1 and CDR2: MNHEY, SVGEGT. Trimming removed 6 bases from V and 4 bases from J; junction bases left unmatched: 13. This CDR3 is built from 17 residues. The CDR3 DNA reads TGTGCCAGCAGGCGGTACGGGACAGGGACGGGGAATCAGCCCCAGCATTTT. It codes for CASRRYGTGTGNQPQHF.

The gene calls are TRBV6-1 and TRBJ2-2; TRBD2 aligns across 7 bases. J lost 5 bases, V lost 6 bases, and 6 bases had no gene match. The CDR3 is 14 residues long. Germline CDR1 MNHNS, CDR2 SASEGT. The CDR3 sequence: CASRILAETGELFF. CDR3 DNA sequence: TGTGCCAGCAGGATTCTAGCGGAAACCGGGGAGCTGTTTTTT.